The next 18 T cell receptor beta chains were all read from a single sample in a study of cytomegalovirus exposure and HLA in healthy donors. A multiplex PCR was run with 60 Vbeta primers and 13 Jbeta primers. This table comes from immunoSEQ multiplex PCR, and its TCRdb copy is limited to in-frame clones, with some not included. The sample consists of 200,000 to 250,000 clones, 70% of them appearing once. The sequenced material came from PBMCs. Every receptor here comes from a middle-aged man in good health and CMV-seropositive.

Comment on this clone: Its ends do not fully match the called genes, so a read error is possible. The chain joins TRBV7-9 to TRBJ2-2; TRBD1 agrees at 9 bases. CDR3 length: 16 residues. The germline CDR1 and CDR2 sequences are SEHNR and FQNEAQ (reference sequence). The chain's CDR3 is CSSSSTGGYYTGELFF. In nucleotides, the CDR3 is TGTTCCAGCAGTTCCACAGGGGGCTATTACACCGGGGAGCTGTTTTTT.

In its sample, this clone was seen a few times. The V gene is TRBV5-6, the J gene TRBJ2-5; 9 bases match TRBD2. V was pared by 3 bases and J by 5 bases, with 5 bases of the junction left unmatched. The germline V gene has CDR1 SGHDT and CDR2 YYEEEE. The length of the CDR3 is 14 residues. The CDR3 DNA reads TGTGCCAGCAGCTACCCTAGCGGGGTGGAGACCCAGTACTTC. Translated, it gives CASSYPSGVETQYF. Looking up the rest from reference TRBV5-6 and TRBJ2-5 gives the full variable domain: DAGVTQSPTHLIKTRGQQVTLRCSPKSGHDTVSWYQQALGQGPQFIFQYYEEEERQRGNFPDRFSGHQFPNYSSELNVNALLLGDSALYLCASSYPSGVETQYFGPGTRLLVL.

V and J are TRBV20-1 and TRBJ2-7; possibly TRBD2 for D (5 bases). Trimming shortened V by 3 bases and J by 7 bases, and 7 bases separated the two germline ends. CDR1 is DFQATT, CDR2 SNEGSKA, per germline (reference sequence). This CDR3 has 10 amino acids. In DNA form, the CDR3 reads TGCAGTGCTAGTAGAGGGGAGCAGTACTTC. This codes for CSASRGEQYF.

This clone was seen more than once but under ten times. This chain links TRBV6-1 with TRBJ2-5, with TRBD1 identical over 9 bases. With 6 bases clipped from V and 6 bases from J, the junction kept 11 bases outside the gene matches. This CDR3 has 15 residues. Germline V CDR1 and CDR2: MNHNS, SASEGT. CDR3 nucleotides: TGTGCCAGCAGAAACCAGGGGACAGGGTATCAGACCCAGTACTTC. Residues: CASRNQGTGYQTQYF.

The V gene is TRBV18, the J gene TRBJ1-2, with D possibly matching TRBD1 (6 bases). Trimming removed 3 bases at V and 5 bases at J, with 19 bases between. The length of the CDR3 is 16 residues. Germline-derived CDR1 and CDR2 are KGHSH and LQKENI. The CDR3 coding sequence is TGTGCCAGCTCACCTCCCCAGAATTTCAGGGGATATGGCTACACCTTC. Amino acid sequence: CASSPPQNFRGYGYTF.

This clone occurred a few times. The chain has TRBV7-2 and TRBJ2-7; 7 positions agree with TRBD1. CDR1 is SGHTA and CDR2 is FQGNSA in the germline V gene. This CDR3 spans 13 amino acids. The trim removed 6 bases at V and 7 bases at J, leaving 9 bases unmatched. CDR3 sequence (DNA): TGTGCCAGCAGGACAGGGTTGATGGGGGAGCAGTACTTC. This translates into CASRTGLMGEQYF.

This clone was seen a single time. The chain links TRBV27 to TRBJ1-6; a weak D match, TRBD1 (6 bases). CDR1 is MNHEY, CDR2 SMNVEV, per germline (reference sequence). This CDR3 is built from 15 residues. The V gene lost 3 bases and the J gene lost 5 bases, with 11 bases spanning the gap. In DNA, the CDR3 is TGTGCCAGCAGTTTTTTAAGGGACAATAATTCACCCCTCCACTTT. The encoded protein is CASSFLRDNNSPLHF.

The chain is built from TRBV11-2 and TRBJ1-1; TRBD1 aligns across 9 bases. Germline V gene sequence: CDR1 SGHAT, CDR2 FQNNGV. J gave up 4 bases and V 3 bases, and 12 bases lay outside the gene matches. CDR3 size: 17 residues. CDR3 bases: TGTGCCAGCAGCTTCAACCATAGGACAGGGGTAATCACTGAAGCTTTCTTT. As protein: CASSFNHRTGVITEAFF.

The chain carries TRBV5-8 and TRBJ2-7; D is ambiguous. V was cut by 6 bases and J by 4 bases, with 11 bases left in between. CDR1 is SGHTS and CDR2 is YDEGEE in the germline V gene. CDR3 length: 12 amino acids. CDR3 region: CASTQRRYEQYF. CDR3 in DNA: TGTGCCAGCACCCAACGCAGGTACGAGCAGTACTTC.

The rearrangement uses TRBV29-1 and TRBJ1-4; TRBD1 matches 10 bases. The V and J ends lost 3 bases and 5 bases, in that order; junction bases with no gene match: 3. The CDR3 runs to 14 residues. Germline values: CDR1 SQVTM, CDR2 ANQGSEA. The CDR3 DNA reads TGCAGCGTTGAGGGGACAGGGGACAATGAAAAACTGTTTTTT. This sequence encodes CSVEGTGDNEKLFF. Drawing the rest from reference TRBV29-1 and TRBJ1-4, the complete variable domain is SAVISQKPSRDICQRGTSLTIQCQVDSQVTMMFWYRQQPGQSLTLIATANQGSEATYESGFVIDKFPISRPNLTFSTLTVSNMSPEDSSIYLCSVEGTGDNEKLFFGSGTQLSVL.

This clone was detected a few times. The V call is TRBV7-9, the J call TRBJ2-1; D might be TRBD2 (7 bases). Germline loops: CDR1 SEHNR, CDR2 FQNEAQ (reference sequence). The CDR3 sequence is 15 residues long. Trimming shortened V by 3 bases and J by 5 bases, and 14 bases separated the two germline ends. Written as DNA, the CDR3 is TGTGCCAGCAGCTTGCTAGGAGGGGGGGACAATGAGCAGTTCTTC. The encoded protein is CASSLLGGGDNEQFF.

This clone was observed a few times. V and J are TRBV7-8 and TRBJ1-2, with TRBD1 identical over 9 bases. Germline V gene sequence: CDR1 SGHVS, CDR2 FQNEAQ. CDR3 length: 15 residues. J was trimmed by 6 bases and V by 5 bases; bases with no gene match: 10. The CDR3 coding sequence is TGTGCCAGCAGCACCCGACAGGGGGGGGTGGATGGCTACACCTTC. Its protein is CASSTRQGGVDGYTF.

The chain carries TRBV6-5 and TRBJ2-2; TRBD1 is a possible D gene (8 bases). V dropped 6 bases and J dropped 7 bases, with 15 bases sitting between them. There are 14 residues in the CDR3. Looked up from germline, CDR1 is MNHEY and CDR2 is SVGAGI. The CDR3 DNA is TGTGCCAGCAGGATACAGGGGGGGATCGGGGAGCTGTTTTTT. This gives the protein CASRIQGGIGELFF.

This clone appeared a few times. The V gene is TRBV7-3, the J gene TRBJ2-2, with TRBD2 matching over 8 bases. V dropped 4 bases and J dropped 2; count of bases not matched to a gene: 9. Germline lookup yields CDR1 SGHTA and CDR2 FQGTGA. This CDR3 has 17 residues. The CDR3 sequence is CASSSPSGGANTGELFF. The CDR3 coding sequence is TGTGCCAGCAGCTCACCCAGCGGGGGCGCTAACACCGGGGAGCTGTTTTTT. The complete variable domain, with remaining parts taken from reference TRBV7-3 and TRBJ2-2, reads GAGVSQTPSNKVTEKGKYVELRCDPISGHTALYWYRQSLGQGPEFLIYFQGTGAADDSGLPNDRFFAVRPEGSVSTLKIQRTERGDSAVYLCASSSPSGGANTGELFFGEGSRLTVL.

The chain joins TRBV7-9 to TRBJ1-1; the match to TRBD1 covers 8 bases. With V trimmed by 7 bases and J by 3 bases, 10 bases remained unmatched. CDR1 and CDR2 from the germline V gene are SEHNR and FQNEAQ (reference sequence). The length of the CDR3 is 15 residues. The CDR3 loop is CASTKTGDGDTEAFF. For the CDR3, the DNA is TGTGCCAGCACCAAGACAGGGGATGGGGACACTGAAGCTTTCTTT.

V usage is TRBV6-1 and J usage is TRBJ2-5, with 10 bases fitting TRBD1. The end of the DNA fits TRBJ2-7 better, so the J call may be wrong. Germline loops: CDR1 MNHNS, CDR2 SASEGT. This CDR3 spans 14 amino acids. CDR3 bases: TGTGCCAGCACCCGACAGGGGGCAAGCTACGAGCAGTACTTC. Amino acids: CASTRQGASYEQYF.

In DNA form, the CDR3 reads TGCAGCGTTGAAAAGCCAGGGGGGGGCTACACCTTC. This gives the protein CSVEKPGGGYTF. The J gene is TRBJ1-2, the V gene TRBV29-1; 7 bases fit TRBD1. V was clipped by 2 bases and J by 8 bases; unmatched bases: 5. This CDR3 has 12 amino acids. The germline CDR1 and CDR2 sequences are SQVTM and ANQGSEA.

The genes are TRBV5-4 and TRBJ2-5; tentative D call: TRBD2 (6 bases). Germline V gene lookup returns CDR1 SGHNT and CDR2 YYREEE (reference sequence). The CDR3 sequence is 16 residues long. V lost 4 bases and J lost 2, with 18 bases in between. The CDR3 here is CASSAAGRGLQETQYF. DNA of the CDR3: TGTGCCAGCAGCGCTGCCGGGCGGGGCCTGCAAGAGACCCAGTACTTC. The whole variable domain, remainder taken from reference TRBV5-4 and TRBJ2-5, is ETGVTQSPTHLIKTRGQQVTLRCSSQSGHNTVSWYQQALGQGPQFIFQYYREEENGRGNFPPRFSGLQFPNYSSELNVNALELDDSALYLCASSAAGRGLQETQYFGPGTRLLVL.